Given below is one T cell receptor (beta chain) in context. Its antigen remains unknown. Between the trimmed V and J ends, which lost 0 bases and 0 bases, there was a span of 11 bases. CDR1 and CDR2 from the germline V gene are ENHRY and SYGVKD. The CDR3 is 16 amino acids. This specimen comes from a study of shared clonotypes between healthy human individuals. Deep-level settings were used for running the assay. The authors loaded roughly 200 ng DNA, 28,000 or so T cell genomes, into sorted-subset replicate PCRs. Repertoires were generated with immunoSEQ multiplex PCR, while TCRdb's copy carries only in-frame clones and drops some. The table lists about a million clones, around three quarters of them singletons. Regarding the study as a whole: Represented diversity (both genetic and exposure-history) was limited by the small number of donors. Richness estimates generally favored naive over memory subsets.

The source of this sequence is a man aged 18 to 29 in good health. The material sequenced was memory CD4+ T cells sorted from blood. The sample's subset: CD45RA-negative fraction. V gene TRBV10-3 combines with J gene TRBJ1-2; D not certain. For the CDR3, the DNA is TGTGCCATCAGTGAGTCTTACCAGGTTTCTAACTATGGCTACACCTTC. Translation gives CAISESYQVSNYGYTF.